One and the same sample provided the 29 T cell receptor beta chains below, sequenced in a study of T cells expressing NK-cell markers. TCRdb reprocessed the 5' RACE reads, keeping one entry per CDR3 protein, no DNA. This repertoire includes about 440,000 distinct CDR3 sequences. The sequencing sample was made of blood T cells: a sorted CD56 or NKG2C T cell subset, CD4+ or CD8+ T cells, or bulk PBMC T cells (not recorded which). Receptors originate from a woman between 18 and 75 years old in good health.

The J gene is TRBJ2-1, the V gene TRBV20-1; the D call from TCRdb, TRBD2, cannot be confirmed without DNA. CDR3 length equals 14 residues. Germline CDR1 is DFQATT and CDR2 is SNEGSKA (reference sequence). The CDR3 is CSARRASGNNEQFF.

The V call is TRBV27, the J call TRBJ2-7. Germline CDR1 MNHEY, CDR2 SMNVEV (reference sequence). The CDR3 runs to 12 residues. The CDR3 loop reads CASRPTGGEQYF.

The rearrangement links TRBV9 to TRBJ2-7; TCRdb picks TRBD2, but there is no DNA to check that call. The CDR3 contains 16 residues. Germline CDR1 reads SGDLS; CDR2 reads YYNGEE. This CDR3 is CASSRTLAGGPYEQYF.

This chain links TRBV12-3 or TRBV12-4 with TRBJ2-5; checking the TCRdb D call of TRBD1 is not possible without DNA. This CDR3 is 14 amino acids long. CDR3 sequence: CASSLAEQGGTQYF.

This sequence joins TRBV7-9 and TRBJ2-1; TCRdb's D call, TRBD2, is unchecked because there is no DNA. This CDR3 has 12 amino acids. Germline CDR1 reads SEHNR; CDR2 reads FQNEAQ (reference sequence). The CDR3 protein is CATSGSYNEQFF.

CDR3 loop: CASSLARTTGELFF. The J gene is TRBJ2-2, the V gene TRBV13; TCRdb lists TRBD1, though no DNA is available to test this call. Per germline, CDR1 PRHDT and CDR2 FYEKMQ (reference sequence). CDR3 size: 14 residues.

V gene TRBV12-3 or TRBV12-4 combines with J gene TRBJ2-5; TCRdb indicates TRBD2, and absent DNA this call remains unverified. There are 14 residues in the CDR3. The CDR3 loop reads CATSRAAVQETQYF.

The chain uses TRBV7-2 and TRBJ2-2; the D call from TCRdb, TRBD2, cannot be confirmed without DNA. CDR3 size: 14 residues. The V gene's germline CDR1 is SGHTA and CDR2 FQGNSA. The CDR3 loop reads CASSFGLNTGELFF. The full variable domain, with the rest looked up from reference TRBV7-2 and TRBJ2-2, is GAGVSQSPSNKVTEKGKDVELRCDPISGHTALYWYRQSLGQGLEFLIYFQGNSAPDKSGLPSDRFSAERTGGSVSTLTIQRTQQEDSAVYLCASSFGLNTGELFFGEGSRLTVL.

CDR3: CASSLAATGEQFF. The rearrangement links TRBV7-9 to TRBJ2-1. The germline gives CDR1 SEHNR, CDR2 FQNEAQ (reference sequence). CDR3 size: 13 residues.

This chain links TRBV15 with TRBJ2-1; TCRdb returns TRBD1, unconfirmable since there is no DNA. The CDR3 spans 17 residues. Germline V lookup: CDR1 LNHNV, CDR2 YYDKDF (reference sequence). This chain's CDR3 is CATSRELLHLGHNEQFF.

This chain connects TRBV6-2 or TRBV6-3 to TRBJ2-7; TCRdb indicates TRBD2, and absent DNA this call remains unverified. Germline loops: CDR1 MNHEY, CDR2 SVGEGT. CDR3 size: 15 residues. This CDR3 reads CASRPTGTANYEQYF.

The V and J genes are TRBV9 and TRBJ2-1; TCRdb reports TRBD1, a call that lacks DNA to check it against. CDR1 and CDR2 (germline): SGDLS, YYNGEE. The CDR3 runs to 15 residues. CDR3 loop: CASSRRGGAYNEQFF.

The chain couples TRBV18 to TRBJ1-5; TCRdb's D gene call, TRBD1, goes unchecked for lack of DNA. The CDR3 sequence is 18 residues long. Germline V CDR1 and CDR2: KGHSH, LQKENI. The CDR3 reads CASSPLTPGDIGNQPQHF.

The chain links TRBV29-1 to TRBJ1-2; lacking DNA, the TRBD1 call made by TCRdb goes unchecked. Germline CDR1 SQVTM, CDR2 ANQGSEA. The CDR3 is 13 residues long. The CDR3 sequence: CSTRQGAYYGYTF. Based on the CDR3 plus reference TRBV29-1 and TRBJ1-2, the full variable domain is SAVISQKPSRDICQRGTSLTIQCQVDSQVTMMFWYRQQPGQSLTLIATANQGSEATYESGFVIDKFPISRPNLTFSTLTVSNMSPEDSSIYLCSTRQGAYYGYTFGSGTRLTVV.

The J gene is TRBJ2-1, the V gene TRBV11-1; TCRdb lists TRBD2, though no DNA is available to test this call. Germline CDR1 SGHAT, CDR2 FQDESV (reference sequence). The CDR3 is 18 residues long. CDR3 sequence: CASSSTSGSTPIYNEQFF.

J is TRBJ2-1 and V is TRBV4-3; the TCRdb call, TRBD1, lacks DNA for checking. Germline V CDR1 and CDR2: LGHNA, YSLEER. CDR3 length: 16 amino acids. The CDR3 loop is CASSPSGTENRGEQFF.

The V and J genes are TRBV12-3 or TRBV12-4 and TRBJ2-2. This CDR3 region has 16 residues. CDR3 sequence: CASSLSGGPNTGELFF.

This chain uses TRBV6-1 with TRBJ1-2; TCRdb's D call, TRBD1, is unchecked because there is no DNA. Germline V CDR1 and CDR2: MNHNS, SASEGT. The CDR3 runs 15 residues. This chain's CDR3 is CASSLGDSTTSGYTF.

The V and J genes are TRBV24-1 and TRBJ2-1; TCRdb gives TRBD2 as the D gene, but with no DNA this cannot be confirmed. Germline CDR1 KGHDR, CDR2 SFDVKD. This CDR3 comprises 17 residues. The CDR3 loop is CATSEDPGLAGGDEQFF.

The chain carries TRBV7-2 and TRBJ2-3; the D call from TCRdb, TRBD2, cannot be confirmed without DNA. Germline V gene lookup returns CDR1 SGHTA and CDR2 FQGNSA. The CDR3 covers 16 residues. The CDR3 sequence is CASSPLRGRWGDTQYF.

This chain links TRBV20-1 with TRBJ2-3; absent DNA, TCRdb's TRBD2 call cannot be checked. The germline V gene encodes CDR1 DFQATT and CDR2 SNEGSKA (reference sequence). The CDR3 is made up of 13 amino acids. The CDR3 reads CSAFSGRTDTQYF.

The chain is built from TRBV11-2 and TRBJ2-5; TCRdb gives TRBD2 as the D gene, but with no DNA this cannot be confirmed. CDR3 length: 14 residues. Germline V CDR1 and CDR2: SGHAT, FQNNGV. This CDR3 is CASSYSYGRSAQYF.

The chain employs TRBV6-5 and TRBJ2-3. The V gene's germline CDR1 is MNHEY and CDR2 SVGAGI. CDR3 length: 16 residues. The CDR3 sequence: CASSYGVRRASDTQYF.

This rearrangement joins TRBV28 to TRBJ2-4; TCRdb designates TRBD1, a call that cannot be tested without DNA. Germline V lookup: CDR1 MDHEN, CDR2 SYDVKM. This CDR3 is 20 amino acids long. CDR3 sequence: CASSLVFGTGVNLAKNIQYF.

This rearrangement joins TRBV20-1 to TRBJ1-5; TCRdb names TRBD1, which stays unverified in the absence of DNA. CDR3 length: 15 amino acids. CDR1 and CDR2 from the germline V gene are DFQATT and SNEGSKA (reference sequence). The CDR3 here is CSAKTTGQGNQPQHF.

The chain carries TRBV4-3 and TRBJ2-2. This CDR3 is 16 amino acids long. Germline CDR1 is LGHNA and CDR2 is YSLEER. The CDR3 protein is CASSQELSINTGELFF.

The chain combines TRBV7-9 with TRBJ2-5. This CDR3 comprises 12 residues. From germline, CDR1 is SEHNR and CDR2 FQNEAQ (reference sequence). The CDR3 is CASSPIEETQYF. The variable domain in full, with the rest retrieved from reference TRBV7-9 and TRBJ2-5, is DTGVSQNPRHKITKRGQNVTFRCDPISEHNRLYWYRQTLGQGPEFLTYFQNEAQLEKSRLLSDRFSAERPKGSFSTLEIQRTEQGDSAMYLCASSPIEETQYFGPGTRLLVL.

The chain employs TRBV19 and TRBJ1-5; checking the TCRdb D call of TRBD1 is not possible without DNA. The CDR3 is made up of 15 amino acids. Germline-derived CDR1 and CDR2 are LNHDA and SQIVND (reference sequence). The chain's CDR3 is CASSIDRGGSQPQHF.

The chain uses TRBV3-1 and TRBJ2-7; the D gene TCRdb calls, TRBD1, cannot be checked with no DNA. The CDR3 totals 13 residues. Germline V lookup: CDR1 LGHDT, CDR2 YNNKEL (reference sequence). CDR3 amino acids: CASSRQGFGEQYF.